The 28 T cell receptor beta chains below come from one sample, sequenced in a study of T-cell memory formation after mild COVID-19. From the 5' RACE reads, TCRdb called clonotypes with MiXCR, one entry per CDR3 protein. The sample gives 200,000 to 250,000 distinct CDR3 sequences, approximately 10% of which show up once; 3% to 4% is in the top ten. The specimen sequenced was PBMCs or a T cell subset sorted from them (not recorded which). Receptors were obtained from a man aged 18 to 30 who had mild COVID-19 (a few samples of this study predate the infection). Cell type and time point are not known.

This clonotype appeared once. The chain joins TRBV18 to TRBJ2-7; D is unresolved. Germline V gene sequence: CDR1 KGHSH, CDR2 LQKENI. The CDR3 is 14 amino acids. Trimming removed 6 bases from V and 3 bases from J, with 15 bases in between. The CDR3 protein is CASSFELNLYEQYF. As DNA, the CDR3 is TGTGCCAGCTCTTTTGAGCTGAACCTCTACGAGCAGTACTTC.

Ten or more counts support this clonotype. J is TRBJ2-7 and V is TRBV29-1, with D maybe TRBD1 (5 bases). This CDR3 has 12 residues. Germline V gives CDR1 SQVTM, CDR2 ANQGSEA. V gave up 7 bases and J gave up 0 bases, with 10 bases separating them. The chain's CDR3 is CSAGDSSYEQYF. The CDR3 bases are TGCAGCGCCGGAGACAGCTCCTACGAGCAGTACTTC.

The genes are TRBV19 and TRBJ2-3, with D possibly TRBD2 on 6 matching bases. CDR1 and CDR2 from the germline V gene are LNHDA and SQIVND (reference sequence). The CDR3 has 12 residues. Between the trimmed V and J ends, which lost 4 bases and 10 bases, there was a span of 12 bases. As DNA, the CDR3 is TGTGCCAGTAGTACCCAGTCGGGAGCGCAGTATTTT. As protein: CASSTQSGAQYF.

The chain employs TRBV5-6 and TRBJ2-1; D is ambiguous. In germline, CDR1 is SGHDT, CDR2 YYEEEE. V lost 1 base and J lost 11, with 10 bases in between. The CDR3 has 12 residues. CDR3 in amino acids: CASSLHIGQQFF. The DNA for the CDR3 is TGTGCCAGCAGCTTGCACATCGGGCAGCAGTTCTTC.

This chain joins TRBV12-3 or TRBV12-4 and TRBJ2-2; perhaps TRBD1 as D (5 bases). The CDR3 runs to 13 residues. Trimming pared 6 bases from V and 7 bases from J, leaving 12 bases between. Here the CDR3 DNA reads TGTGCCAGCAGGGCCAGGGTTGGCGGGGAGCTGTTTTTT. It codes for CASRARVGGELFF.

The chain carries TRBV20-1 and TRBJ1-5; 10 positions match TRBD1. The trim removed 6 bases at V and 5 bases at J, leaving 4 bases unmatched. CDR3 length: 13 residues. From germline, CDR1 is DFQATT and CDR2 SNEGSKA (reference sequence). CDR3 sequence reads: CSATDRGDQPQHF. In nucleotides, the CDR3 is TGCAGTGCGACGGACAGGGGGGATCAGCCCCAGCATTTT.

The chain combines TRBV6-5 with TRBJ2-1, with D perhaps TRBD1 (6 bases). The germline CDR1 and CDR2 sequences are MNHEY and SVGAGI. This CDR3 is built from 16 residues. Between the trimmed V and J ends, which lost 7 bases and 4 bases, there was a span of 20 bases. The CDR3 DNA reads as TGTGCCAGCACCGACAGGTCTCTACAGGGATACAATGAGCAGTTCTTC. The encoded protein is CASTDRSLQGYNEQFF.

This chain uses TRBV6-5 with TRBJ1-2; the D gene is possibly TRBD1 (6 bases). Looked up from germline, CDR1 is MNHEY and CDR2 is SVGAGI. Trimming removed 0 bases from V and 0 bases from J, with 8 bases in between. This CDR3 has 15 amino acids. Here the CDR3 reads CASSYSRTANYGYTF. The CDR3 coding sequence is TGTGCCAGCAGTTACTCCAGGACAGCTAACTATGGCTACACCTTC.

The chain uses TRBV3-1 and TRBJ2-3; D gene uncertain. This CDR3 is 12 amino acids long. Germline V CDR1 and CDR2: LGHDT, YNNKEL (reference sequence). V gave up 4 bases and J gave up 5 bases, with 7 bases separating them. In nucleotides, the CDR3 is TGTGCCAGCAGCCGACATGGAGATACGCAGTATTTT. This translates into CASSRHGDTQYF.

This clonotype was picked up many times. This chain connects TRBV28 to TRBJ2-5; weak D call: TRBD1 (5 bases). Trimming cost V 2 bases and J 2 bases, with 6 bases left between them. Germline CDR1 is MDHEN and CDR2 is SYDVKM. The CDR3 spans 13 residues. In DNA, the CDR3 is TGTGCCAGCAGTTTAGACAGACAAGAGACCCAGTACTTC. Amino acid sequence: CASSLDRQETQYF. The full variable domain, with the rest looked up from reference TRBV28 and TRBJ2-5, is DVKVTQSSRYLVKRTGEKVFLECVQDMDHENMFWYRQDPGLGLRLIYFSYDVKMKEKGDIPEGYSVSREKKERFSLILESASTNQTSMYLCASSLDRQETQYFGPGTRLLVL.

The chain joins TRBV3-1 to TRBJ2-7, with TRBD2 identical over 12 bases. J lost 7 bases, V lost 4 bases, and 5 bases had no gene match. The CDR3 loop spans 14 amino acids. From germline, CDR1 is LGHDT and CDR2 YNNKEL (reference sequence). The CDR3: CASSLSGTSGEQYF. In DNA form, the CDR3 reads TGTGCCAGCAGCCTTTCCGGGACTAGCGGGGAGCAGTACTTC.

This clonotype was recorded many times. V is TRBV4-1 and J is TRBJ2-7; D possibly corresponds to TRBD1 (6 bases). CDR1 is MGHRA, CDR2 YSYEKL, per germline. This CDR3 has 17 residues. The V and J ends lost 0 bases and 2 bases respectively, with 17 bases between them. In nucleotides, the CDR3 is TGCGCCAGCAGCCAAGATTCCGGACAGTCCTGGCCCTACGAGCAGTACTTC. Residues: CASSQDSGQSWPYEQYF.

This clonotype was seen only a few times. The chain links TRBV11-2 to TRBJ1-4; 11 bases map to TRBD1. J gave up 7 bases and V 4 bases, and 5 bases lay outside the gene matches. The CDR3 is 15 residues long. Germline assignment: CDR1 SGHAT and CDR2 FQNNGV. For the CDR3, the DNA is TGTGCCAGCAGCTCCGGACAGGGGGCGGGTGAAAAACTGTTTTTT. Translation gives CASSSGQGAGEKLFF.

This clonotype was seen repeatedly, ten times or more. The V gene is TRBV6-5, the J gene TRBJ1-3; the match to TRBD1 covers 7 bases. J lost 0 bases, V lost 6 bases, and 5 bases had no gene match. Germline V gives CDR1 MNHEY, CDR2 SVGAGI. The CDR3 contains 15 residues. The CDR3 DNA reads as TGTGCCAGCAGCCAGGGACAGCTCTCTGGAAACACCATATATTTT. Translating it yields CASSQGQLSGNTIYF.

A few counts support this clonotype. The rearrangement uses TRBV5-1 and TRBJ2-5; D might be TRBD2 (7 bases). Germline loops: CDR1 SGHRS, CDR2 YFSETQ. The CDR3 extends over 18 amino acids. The V gene lost 4 bases and the J gene lost 0 bases, with 22 bases spanning the gap. This CDR3 is CASSLWGGPFKYQETQYF. The DNA for the CDR3 is TGCGCCAGCAGCCTGTGGGGGGGCCCATTTAAGTACCAAGAGACCCAGTACTTC.

The chain couples TRBV7-3 to TRBJ2-1, with TRBD1 identical over 10 bases. Trimming cost V 5 bases and J 7 bases; bases outside gene matches: 8. Germline V gene lookup returns CDR1 SGHTA and CDR2 FQGTGA. This CDR3 comprises 15 residues. The CDR3 bases are TGTGCCAGCAGCATAAACCGGGACAGGGGAAATGAGCAGTTCTTC. Translation gives CASSINRDRGNEQFF.

This clonotype was seen many times. CDR3 bases: TGTGCCAGCAGCCCGGGAGTAGTGGGCTACAATGAGCAGTTCTTC. Protein product: CASSPGVVGYNEQFF. V is TRBV7-2 and J is TRBJ2-1, with D possibly TRBD2 on 6 matching bases. Germline assignment: CDR1 SGHTA and CDR2 FQGNSA. The CDR3 is made up of 15 amino acids. Trimming removed 5 bases at V and 3 bases at J, with 14 bases between.

V gene TRBV28 combines with J gene TRBJ2-3; tentatively, D is TRBD1 (6 bases). V shed 3 bases and J shed 1 base, with 11 bases lying between them. The CDR3 is 15 residues long. Germline V gene sequence: CDR1 MDHEN, CDR2 SYDVKM. This CDR3 is CASSFLEGGTDTQYF. As DNA, the CDR3 is TGTGCCAGCAGTTTTCTTGAGGGGGGCACAGATACGCAGTATTTT. Variable domain in full (rest from reference TRBV28 and TRBJ2-3): DVKVTQSSRYLVKRTGEKVFLECVQDMDHENMFWYRQDPGLGLRLIYFSYDVKMKEKGDIPEGYSVSREKKERFSLILESASTNQTSMYLCASSFLEGGTDTQYFGPGTRLTVL.

The J gene is TRBJ2-3, the V gene TRBV6-4; the match to TRBD2 covers 13 bases. V gave up 5 bases and J gave up 11 bases; unmatched junction bases: 10. The germline CDR1 and CDR2 sequences are MRHNA and SNTAGT. The CDR3 runs 15 residues. The CDR3 bases are TGTGCCAGCAGTCCGGGACTAGCGGGGCCCGGGGGGCAGTATTTT. It is translated as CASSPGLAGPGGQYF.

This clonotype appeared a few times. The genes are TRBV5-1 and TRBJ1-1; possible D gene TRBD1, 5 bases. Germline assignment: CDR1 SGHRS and CDR2 YFSETQ. The CDR3 is 12 residues long. V lost 0 bases to trimming and J lost 10 bases, with 10 bases between them. CDR3: CASSLGGYGAFF. CDR3 nucleotides: TGCGCCAGCAGCTTGGGGGGCTACGGAGCTTTCTTT.

This clonotype was recorded a few times. V is TRBV7-2 and J is TRBJ2-5; D not certain. V was shortened by 5 bases and J by 4 bases, with 14 bases between the two germline ends. This CDR3 comprises 14 residues. Germline V gene lookup returns CDR1 SGHTA and CDR2 FQGNSA. CDR3 in DNA: TGTGCCAGCAGCCCGGGTCTGGTTGGAGAGACCCAGTACTTC. Amino acids: CASSPGLVGETQYF.

This clonotype appeared a few times. V and J are TRBV12-3 or TRBV12-4 and TRBJ1-2; 7 nucleotides agree with TRBD1. This CDR3 has 12 amino acids. With 8 bases clipped from V and 8 bases from J, the junction kept 8 bases outside the gene matches. CDR3: CASSRGASGYTF. CDR3 bases: TGTGCCAGCTCCAGGGGGGCGTCAGGCTACACCTTC.

The table lists this clonotype with many counts. The chain employs TRBV7-2 and TRBJ2-5; D is possibly TRBD2 (6 bases). V was shortened by 4 bases and J by 1 base, with 10 bases between the two germline ends. Germline-derived CDR1 and CDR2 are SGHTA and FQGNSA. The CDR3 contains 14 residues. CDR3 region: CASSWAGPQETQYF. CDR3 nucleotide sequence: TGTGCCAGCAGCTGGGCGGGGCCCCAAGAGACCCAGTACTTC.

This clonotype occurred a few times. This chain connects TRBV7-9 to TRBJ2-1; D remains ambiguous. This CDR3 is 15 amino acids long. V was shortened by 5 bases and J by 9 bases, with 20 bases between the two germline ends. The germline gives CDR1 SEHNR, CDR2 FQNEAQ (reference sequence). CDR3 DNA: TGTGCCAGCAGCCTAGGGTCCGGTCGTGGCACTGAGCAGTTCTTC. Protein sequence: CASSLGSGRGTEQFF.

This clonotype was observed many times. The V gene is TRBV6-2 or TRBV6-3, the J gene TRBJ2-5; the D gene is possibly TRBD1 (6 bases). Germline CDR1 and CDR2: MNHEY and SVGEGT. CDR3 length: 16 residues. V lost 2 bases to trimming and J lost 5 bases, with 18 bases between them. CDR3 nucleotides: TGTGCCAGCAGTTACGCCTCAGGGGATTTGTGGGAGACCCAGTACTTC. Protein sequence: CASSYASGDLWETQYF.

The V and J genes are TRBV21-1 and TRBJ2-5; the D segment call TRBD2 is taken from the table without a DNA check. TRBV21-1 is listed as a pseudogene. The CDR3 runs to 17 residues. The CDR3 sequence is CASSKVVVASSSETQYF. CDR3 DNA sequence: TGTGCCAGCAGCAAAGTCGTAGTAGCTAGTTCTTCGGAGACCCAGTACTTC.

This clonotype has ten or more counts. The J gene is TRBJ2-3, the V gene TRBV5-1; 7 bases fit TRBD2. This CDR3 is 15 amino acids long. Trimming cost V 5 bases and J 0 bases; bases outside gene matches: 6. CDR1 and CDR2 (germline): SGHRS, YFSETQ. CDR3 amino acids: CASRGSSGSTDTQYF. The DNA of the CDR3 is TGCGCCAGCAGGGGGTCTAGCGGAAGCACAGATACGCAGTATTTT.

This clonotype was seen only a few times. This chain connects TRBV20-1 to TRBJ1-1; the D gene is possibly TRBD1 (6 bases). V was pared by 8 bases and J by 3 bases, with 19 bases between. Germline values: CDR1 DFQATT, CDR2 SNEGSKA (reference sequence). This CDR3 has 14 residues. CDR3 region: CSLCRGGLDTEAFF. DNA for the CDR3: TGCAGTCTCTGCAGGGGAGGGTTGGACACTGAAGCTTTCTTT.